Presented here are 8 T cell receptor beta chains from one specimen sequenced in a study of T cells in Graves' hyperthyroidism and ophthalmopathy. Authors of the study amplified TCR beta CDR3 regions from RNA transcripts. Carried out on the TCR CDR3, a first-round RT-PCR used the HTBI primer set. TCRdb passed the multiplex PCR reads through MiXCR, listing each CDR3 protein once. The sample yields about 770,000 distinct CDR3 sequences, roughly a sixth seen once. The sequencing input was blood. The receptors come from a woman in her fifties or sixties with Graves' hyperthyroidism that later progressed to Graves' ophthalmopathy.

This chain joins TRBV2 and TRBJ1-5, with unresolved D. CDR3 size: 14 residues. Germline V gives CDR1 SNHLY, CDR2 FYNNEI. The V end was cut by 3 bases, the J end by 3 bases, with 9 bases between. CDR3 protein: CASSEYWANQPQHF. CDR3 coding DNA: TGTGCCAGCAGTGAGTATTGGGCCAATCAGCCCCAGCATTTT.

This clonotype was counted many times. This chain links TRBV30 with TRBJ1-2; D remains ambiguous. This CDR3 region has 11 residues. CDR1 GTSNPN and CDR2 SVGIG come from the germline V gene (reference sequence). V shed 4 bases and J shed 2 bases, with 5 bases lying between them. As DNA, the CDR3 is TGTGCCTGGACGCCGAACTATGGCTACACCTTC. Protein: CAWTPNYGYTF. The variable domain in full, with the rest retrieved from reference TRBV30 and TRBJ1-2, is SQTIHQWPATLVQPVGSPLSLECTVEGTSNPNLYWYRQAAGRGLQLLFYSVGIGQISSEVPQNLSASRPQDRQFILSSKKLLLSDSGFYLCAWTPNYGYTFGSGTRLTVV.

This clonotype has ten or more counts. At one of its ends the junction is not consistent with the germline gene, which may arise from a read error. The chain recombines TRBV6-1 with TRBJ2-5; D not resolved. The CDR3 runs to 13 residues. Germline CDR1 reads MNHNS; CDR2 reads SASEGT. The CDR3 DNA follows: TGTGCCAGCAGTTATTCTGGGCAAGGGACCCAGTACTTC. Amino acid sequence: CASSYSGQGTQYF.

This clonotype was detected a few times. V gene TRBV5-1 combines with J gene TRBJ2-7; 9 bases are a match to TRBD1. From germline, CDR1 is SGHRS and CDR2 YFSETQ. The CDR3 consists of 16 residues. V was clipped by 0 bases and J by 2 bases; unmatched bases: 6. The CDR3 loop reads CASSLVGTGSTYEQYF. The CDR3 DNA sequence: TGCGCCAGCAGCTTGGTTGGGACAGGGTCGACCTACGAGCAGTACTTC.

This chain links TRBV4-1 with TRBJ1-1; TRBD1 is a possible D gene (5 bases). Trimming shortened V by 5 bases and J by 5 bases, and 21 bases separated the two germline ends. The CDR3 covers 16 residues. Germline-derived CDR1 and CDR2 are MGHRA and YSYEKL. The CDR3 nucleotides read TGCGCCAGCAGCATCCAGACGGGGGGGGTAGCGACTGAAGCTTTCTTT. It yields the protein CASSIQTGGVATEAFF.

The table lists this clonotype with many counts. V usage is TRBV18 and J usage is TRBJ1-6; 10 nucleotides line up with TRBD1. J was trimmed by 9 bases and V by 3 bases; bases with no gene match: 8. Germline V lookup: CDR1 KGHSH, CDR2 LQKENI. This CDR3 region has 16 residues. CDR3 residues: CASSPSLGQGSSPLHF. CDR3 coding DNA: TGTGCCAGCTCACCCTCGTTGGGACAGGGGAGTTCACCCCTCCACTTT.

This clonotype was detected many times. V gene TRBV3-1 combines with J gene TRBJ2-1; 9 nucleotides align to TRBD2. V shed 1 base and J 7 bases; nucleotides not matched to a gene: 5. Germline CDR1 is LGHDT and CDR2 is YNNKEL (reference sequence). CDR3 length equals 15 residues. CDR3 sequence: CASSQVLAGLNEQFF. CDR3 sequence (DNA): TGTGCCAGCAGCCAAGTGCTAGCGGGGCTGAATGAGCAGTTCTTC.

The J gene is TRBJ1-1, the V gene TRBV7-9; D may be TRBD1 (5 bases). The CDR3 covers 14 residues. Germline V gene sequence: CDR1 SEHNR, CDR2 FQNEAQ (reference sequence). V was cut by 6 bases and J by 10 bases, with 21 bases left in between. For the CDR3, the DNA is TGTGCCAGCAGACGAACAGGAAAAGTAGATCCAGCTTTCTTT. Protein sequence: CASRRTGKVDPAFF.